Shown below are 16 T cell receptor beta chains from a single sample sequenced in a study of blood T cell repertoires in COVID-19. TCRdb keeps only in-frame clones here, not all; method: immunoSEQ multiplex PCR. This sample has under 300,000 clones, with 81% found just once. The material sequenced was peripheral blood. Source of these receptors: a woman in her sixties with active or convalescent COVID-19.

The chain is built from TRBV3-1 (or the pseudogene TRBV3-2) and TRBJ1-3; D is perhaps TRBD1 (6 bases). The V and J ends lost 6 bases and 4 bases respectively, with 16 bases between them. This CDR3 region has 15 residues. Germline values: CDR1 LGHDT, CDR2 YNNKEL (reference sequence). In DNA, the CDR3 is TGTGCCAGCAGTCGGACAGAAGGCGGCGGAAACACCATATATTTT. Protein product: CASSRTEGGGNTIYF.

This chain uses TRBV19 with TRBJ2-3, with 8 nucleotides matching TRBD1. V trimming: 7 bases; J trimming: 1 base; junction bases outside the gene matches: 10. Germline CDR1 and CDR2: LNHDA and SQIVND (reference sequence). The CDR3 has 16 amino acids. For the CDR3, the DNA is TGTGCCAGTACCACTGCCCGGACAGGGCGCACAGATACGCAGTATTTT. Translated: CASTTARTGRTDTQYF.

The rearrangement links TRBV5-1 to TRBJ1-2; TRBD1 matches 7 bases. The CDR3 runs to 15 residues. Trimming at V came to 3 bases and at J to 8 bases, leaving 13 bases not matched to a gene. Germline lookup yields CDR1 SGHRS and CDR2 YFSETQ. CDR3 in DNA: TGCGCCAGCAGCTCGGGGGCTCGGACAGGAGGAGGCTACACCTTC. Protein: CASSSGARTGGGYTF.

The chain is built from TRBV13 and TRBJ1-1; D possibly corresponds to TRBD1 (5 bases). The CDR3 spans 13 residues. The germline CDR1 and CDR2 sequences are PRHDT and FYEKMQ (reference sequence). Trimming left V 5 bases short and J 11 bases short, with 18 bases between. CDR3 sequence reads: CASSLGTPIGAFF. For the CDR3, the DNA is TGTGCCAGCAGCCTGGGGACTCCAATCGGGGCTTTCTTT.

The rearrangement links TRBV7-7 to TRBJ2-3; perhaps TRBD2 as D (7 bases). Trimming shortened V by 0 bases and J by 2 bases, and 9 bases separated the two germline ends. The CDR3 length is 15 residues. Germline-derived CDR1 and CDR2 are SSHAT and FNYEAQ (reference sequence). The CDR3 is CASSLAAGATDTQYF. CDR3 nucleotide sequence: TGTGCCAGCAGCTTAGCGGCGGGGGCCACAGATACGCAGTATTTT.

The chain recombines TRBV4-1 with TRBJ2-3; a possible D gene is TRBD2 (7 bases). The CDR3 length is 16 residues. In germline, CDR1 is MGHRA, CDR2 YSYEKL. Trimming removed 2 bases from V and 0 bases from J, with 12 bases in between. The CDR3 coding sequence is TGCGCCAGCAGCCAAACAGGGAGGGATAGCACAGATACGCAGTATTTT. This translates into CASSQTGRDSTDTQYF.

The chain is built from TRBV5-1 and TRBJ1-6; 12 nucleotides match TRBD1. V dropped 3 bases and J dropped 9; count of bases not matched to a gene: 4. The CDR3 has 15 amino acids. In germline, CDR1 is SGHRS, CDR2 YFSETQ. Written as DNA, the CDR3 is TGCGCCAGCAGCTCGGGACAGGGGGCAGGTTCACCCCTCCACTTT. Translated, it gives CASSSGQGAGSPLHF.

The genes are TRBV6-2 or TRBV6-3 and TRBJ1-4; TRBD1 is a possible D gene (6 bases). Germline V gives CDR1 MNHEY, CDR2 SVGEGT. V was shortened by 6 bases and J by 0 bases, with 14 bases between the two germline ends. The CDR3 is 16 residues long. Written as DNA, the CDR3 is TGTGCCAGCAGCTGGGGGCAGATTTCAACTAATGAAAAACTGTTTTTT. It specifies CASSWGQISTNEKLFF.

The genes are TRBV5-1 and TRBJ2-7; tentatively, D is TRBD2 (5 bases). V was clipped by 2 bases and J by 0 bases, with 15 bases between them. Germline assignment: CDR1 SGHRS and CDR2 YFSETQ. The CDR3 is made up of 16 amino acids. The CDR3 DNA is TGCGCCAGCAGCTTACTACAAAGCCGGGGCTCCTACGAGCAGTACTTC. It encodes CASSLLQSRGSYEQYF.

The chain recombines TRBV4-1 with TRBJ1-5; TRBD1 agrees at 9 bases. After removal of 4 bases from V and 8 bases from J, the junction contained 6 bases not matched to a gene. Per the germline V gene, CDR1 is MGHRA and CDR2 is YSYEKL. The length of the CDR3 is 14 residues. DNA of the CDR3: TGCGCCAGCAGCCTTGGGACAGGGAACAAGCCCCAGCATTTT. This sequence encodes CASSLGTGNKPQHF.

This clone was detected only once. V usage is TRBV5-1 and J usage is TRBJ2-3; 14 positions match TRBD2. Germline CDR1 reads SGHRS; CDR2 reads YFSETQ. J lost 3 bases, V lost 3 bases, and 6 bases had no gene match. CDR3 length: 17 residues. The CDR3 sequence is CASSSWTSGGSTDTQYF. The CDR3 region has the DNA TGCGCCAGCAGCTCTTGGACTAGCGGGGGGTCAACAGATACGCAGTATTTT.

This clone appeared a few times. V gene TRBV13 combines with J gene TRBJ2-7; TRBD2 might be the D (5 bases). V dropped 3 bases and J dropped 5 bases, with 14 bases sitting between them. The V gene's germline CDR1 is PRHDT and CDR2 FYEKMQ (reference sequence). The CDR3 contains 14 residues. The CDR3 here is CASSFALAPHEQYF. CDR3 nucleotide sequence: TGTGCCAGCAGCTTTGCCCTAGCCCCACACGAGCAGTACTTC. The whole variable domain, remainder taken from reference TRBV13 and TRBJ2-7, is AAGVIQSPRHLIKEKRETATLKCYPIPRHDTVYWYQQGPGQDPQFLISFYEKMQSDKGSIPDRFSAQQFSDYHSELNMSSLELGDSALYFCASSFALAPHEQYFGPGTRLTVT.

The chain links TRBV5-6 to TRBJ1-2; D may be TRBD1 (5 bases). V lost 2 bases and J 5 bases, leaving 10 bases between the germline ends. This CDR3 has 13 amino acids. Germline-derived CDR1 and CDR2 are SGHDT and YYEEEE. The CDR3 region has the DNA TGTGCCAGCAGCTTAAGGGGTGGATATGGCTACACCTTC. The encoded protein is CASSLRGGYGYTF.

A note on this clone: At one of its ends the junction is not consistent with the germline gene, which may arise from a read error. The rearrangement joins TRBV7-2 to TRBJ2-1, with 11 bases aligning to TRBD2. The germline gives CDR1 SGHTA, CDR2 FQGNSA. The CDR3 has 17 amino acids. CDR3 sequence reads: CASSLAGGWGIGNEQFF. The CDR3 DNA sequence: TGTGCCAGCAGCCTAGCGGGGGGTTGGGGTATCGGCAATGAGCAGTTCTTC.

In this sample, this clone turned up a few times. V gene TRBV5-1 combines with J gene TRBJ1-2, with 8 bases aligning to TRBD1. The V gene end was trimmed by 0 bases and the J gene end by 7 bases; junction bases not matched to a gene: 11. Germline CDR1 reads SGHRS; CDR2 reads YFSETQ. This CDR3 has 16 amino acids. CDR3 sequence: CASSLGSGQAVGGYTF. The DNA for the CDR3 is TGCGCCAGCAGCTTGGGCTCGGGACAGGCGGTGGGTGGCTACACCTTC.

The J gene is TRBJ2-1, the V gene TRBV20-1; TRBD2 agrees at 11 bases. Unmatched junction bases numbered 5, after V lost 3 bases and J lost 4 bases. Germline V gene lookup returns CDR1 DFQATT and CDR2 SNEGSKA (reference sequence). The CDR3 runs 15 residues. The CDR3 loop is CSASDTSGGYNEQFF. The CDR3, as DNA: TGCAGTGCTAGTGATACTAGCGGGGGTTACAATGAGCAGTTCTTC.